Below, 2 T cell receptor beta chains from the same sample are listed, as sequenced in a study of T cell responses to AZD1222 COVID-19 vaccine. Repertoires were generated with immunoSEQ multiplex PCR, while TCRdb's copy carries only in-frame clones and drops some. Here the sample spans about 100,000 clones, about 86% being singletons. This specimen consisted of peripheral blood, obtained on day 0 of AZD1222 vaccination. These receptors all come from an adult in good health.

The rearrangement joins TRBV10-2 to TRBJ1-2; D unclear. Per germline, CDR1 WSHSY and CDR2 SAAADI. Trimming took 1 base from V and 2 from J, leaving 8 bases between them. CDR3 size: 14 residues. The CDR3 here is CASSEFSGNYGYTF. CDR3 coding DNA: TGCGCCAGCAGTGAGTTCTCCGGGAACTATGGCTACACCTTC.

This clone occurred once. This chain joins TRBV19 and TRBJ2-5; D call uncertain. The germline CDR1 and CDR2 sequences are LNHDA and SQIVND (reference sequence). CDR3 length: 14 residues. Trimming cost V 4 bases and J 5 bases, with 14 bases left between them. The CDR3 reads CASSTDPLRETQYF. The CDR3 bases are TGTGCCAGTAGTACGGATCCCCTTAGGGAGACCCAGTACTTC.